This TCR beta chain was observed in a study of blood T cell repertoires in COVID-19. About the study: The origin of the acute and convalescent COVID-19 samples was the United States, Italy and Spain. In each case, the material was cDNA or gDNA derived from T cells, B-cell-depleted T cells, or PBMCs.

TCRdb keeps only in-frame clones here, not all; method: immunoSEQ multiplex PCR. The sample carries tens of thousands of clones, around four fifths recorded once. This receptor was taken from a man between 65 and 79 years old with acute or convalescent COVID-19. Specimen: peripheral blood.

Written as DNA, the CDR3 is TGTGCCAGCAGCTTCGACAGGGGGAACATTCAGTACTTC. Amino acid sequence: CASSFDRGNIQYF. The rearrangement uses TRBV11-2 and TRBJ2-4; 9 nucleotides align to TRBD1. The CDR3 consists of 13 residues. Germline values: CDR1 SGHAT, CDR2 FQNNGV. J lost 7 bases, V lost 3 bases, and 1 base had no gene match. The whole variable domain, filled in from reference TRBV11-2 and TRBJ2-4, reads EAGVAQSPRYKIIEKRQSVAFWCNPISGHATLYWYQQILGQGPKLLIQFQNNGVVDDSQLPKDRFSAERLKGVDSTLKIQPAKLEDSAVYLCASSFDRGNIQYFGAGTRLSVL.